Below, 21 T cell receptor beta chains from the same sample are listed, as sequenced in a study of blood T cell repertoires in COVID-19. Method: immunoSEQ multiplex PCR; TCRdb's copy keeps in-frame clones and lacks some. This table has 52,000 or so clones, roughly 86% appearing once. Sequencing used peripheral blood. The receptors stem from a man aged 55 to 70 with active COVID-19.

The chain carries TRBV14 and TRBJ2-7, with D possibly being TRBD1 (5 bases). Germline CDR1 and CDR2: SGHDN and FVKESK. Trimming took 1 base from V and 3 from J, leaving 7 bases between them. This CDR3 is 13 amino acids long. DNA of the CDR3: TGTGCCAGCAGCCAAGGACAGTTCTACGAGCAGTACTTC. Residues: CASSQGQFYEQYF.

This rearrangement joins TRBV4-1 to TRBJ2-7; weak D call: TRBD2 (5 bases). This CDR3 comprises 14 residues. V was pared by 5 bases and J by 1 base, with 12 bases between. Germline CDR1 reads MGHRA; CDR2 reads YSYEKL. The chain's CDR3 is CASSSIRESYEQYF. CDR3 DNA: TGCGCCAGCAGCTCAATTAGGGAGTCCTACGAGCAGTACTTC.

The DNA of the CDR3 is TGTGCCAGCAGTTTCATCCAGCGGGAGTTGGGGAATGAGCAGTTCTTC. This codes for CASSFIQRELGNEQFF. This chain links TRBV27 with TRBJ2-1; 8 bases are a match to TRBD2. Germline V gene lookup returns CDR1 MNHEY and CDR2 SMNVEV (reference sequence). Trimming took 3 bases from V and 7 from J; bases not matched to a gene: 11. This CDR3 has 16 amino acids.

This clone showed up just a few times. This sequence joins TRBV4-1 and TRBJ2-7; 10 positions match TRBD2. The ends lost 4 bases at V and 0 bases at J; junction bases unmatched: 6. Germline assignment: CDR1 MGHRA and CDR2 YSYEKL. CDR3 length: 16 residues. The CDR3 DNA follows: TGCGCCAGCAGCCTACAACCTAGCGGGAGCTCCTACGAGCAGTACTTC. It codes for CASSLQPSGSSYEQYF.

This chain's CDR3 is CASSIPRGGYTF. CDR3 nucleotide sequence: TGTGCCAGTAGTATTCCCAGGGGCGGCTACACCTTC. This chain joins TRBV19 and TRBJ1-2; tentatively, D is TRBD1 (6 bases). Trimming shortened V by 3 bases and J by 8 bases, and 10 bases separated the two germline ends. The V gene's germline CDR1 is LNHDA and CDR2 SQIVND (reference sequence). The CDR3 consists of 12 residues.

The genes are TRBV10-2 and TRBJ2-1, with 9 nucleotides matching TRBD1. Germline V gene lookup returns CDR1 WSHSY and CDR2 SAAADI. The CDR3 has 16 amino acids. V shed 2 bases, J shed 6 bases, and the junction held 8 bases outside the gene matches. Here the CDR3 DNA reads TGCGCCAGCAGTGAGGTAGGGACAGGGATTTTCAATGAGCAGTTCTTC. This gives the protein CASSEVGTGIFNEQFF.

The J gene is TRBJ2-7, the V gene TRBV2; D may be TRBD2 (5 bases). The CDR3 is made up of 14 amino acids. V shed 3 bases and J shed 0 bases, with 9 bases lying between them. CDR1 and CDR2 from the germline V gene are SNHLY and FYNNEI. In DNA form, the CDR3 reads TGTGCCAGCAGTGATTCCGGGAACTCCTACGAGCAGTACTTC. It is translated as CASSDSGNSYEQYF.

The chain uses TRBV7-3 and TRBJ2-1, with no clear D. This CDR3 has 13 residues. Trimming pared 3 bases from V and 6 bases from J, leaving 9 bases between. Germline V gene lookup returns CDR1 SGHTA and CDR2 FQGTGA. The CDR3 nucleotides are TGTGCCAGCAGCTTCGGTAGCCCCAATGAGCAGTTCTTC. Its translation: CASSFGSPNEQFF.

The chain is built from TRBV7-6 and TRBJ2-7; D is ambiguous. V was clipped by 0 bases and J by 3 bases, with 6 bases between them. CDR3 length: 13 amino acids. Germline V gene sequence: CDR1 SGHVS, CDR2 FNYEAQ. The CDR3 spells CASSLAGSYEQYF. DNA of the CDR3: TGTGCCAGCAGCTTAGCTGGCAGCTACGAGCAGTACTTC.

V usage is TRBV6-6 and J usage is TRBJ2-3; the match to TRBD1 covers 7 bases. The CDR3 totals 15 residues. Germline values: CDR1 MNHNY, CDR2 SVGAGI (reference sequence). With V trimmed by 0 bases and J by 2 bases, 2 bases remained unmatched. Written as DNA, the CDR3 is TGTGCCAGCAGTTACTCCGGACAGGACACAGATACGCAGTATTTT. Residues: CASSYSGQDTDTQYF.

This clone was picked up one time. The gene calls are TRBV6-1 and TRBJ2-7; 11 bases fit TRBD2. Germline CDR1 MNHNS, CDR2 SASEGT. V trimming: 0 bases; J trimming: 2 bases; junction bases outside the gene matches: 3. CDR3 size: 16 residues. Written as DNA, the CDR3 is TGTGCCAGCAGTGAAGCGCCACTAGCGGGAGCCTACGAGCAGTACTTC. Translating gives CASSEAPLAGAYEQYF.

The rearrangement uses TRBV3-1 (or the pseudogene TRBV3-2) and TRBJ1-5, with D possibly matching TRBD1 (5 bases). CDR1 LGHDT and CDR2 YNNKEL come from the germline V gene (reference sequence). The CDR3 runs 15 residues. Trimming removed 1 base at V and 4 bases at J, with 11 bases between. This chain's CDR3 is CASSQGAPGNQPQHF. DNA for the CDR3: TGTGCCAGCAGCCAAGGGGCCCCAGGGAATCAGCCCCAGCATTTT.

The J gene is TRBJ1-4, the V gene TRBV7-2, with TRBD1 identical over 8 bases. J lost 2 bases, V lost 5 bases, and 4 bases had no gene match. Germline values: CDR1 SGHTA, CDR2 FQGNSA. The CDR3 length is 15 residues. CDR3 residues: CASSQDRVTNEKLFF. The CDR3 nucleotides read TGTGCCAGCAGCCAGGACAGGGTCACTAATGAAAAACTGTTTTTT.

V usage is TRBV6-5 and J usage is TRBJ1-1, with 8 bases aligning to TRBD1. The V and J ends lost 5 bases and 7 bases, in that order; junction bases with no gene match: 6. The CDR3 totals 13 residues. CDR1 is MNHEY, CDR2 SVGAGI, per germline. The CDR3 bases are TGTGCCAGCAGTCCCGACAGGGGTTTTGAAGCTTTCTTT. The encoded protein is CASSPDRGFEAFF.

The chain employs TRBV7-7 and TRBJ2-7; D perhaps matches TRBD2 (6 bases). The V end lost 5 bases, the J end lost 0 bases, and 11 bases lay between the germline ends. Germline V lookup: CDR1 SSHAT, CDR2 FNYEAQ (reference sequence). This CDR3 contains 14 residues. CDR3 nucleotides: TGTGCCAGCAGCCCCGGGGGTAGCTCCTACGAGCAGTACTTC. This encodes CASSPGGSSYEQYF. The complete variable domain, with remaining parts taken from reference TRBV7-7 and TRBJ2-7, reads GAGVSQSPRYKVTKRGQDVTLRCDPISSHATLYWYQQALGQGPEFLTYFNYEAQPDKSGLPSDRFSAERPEGSISTLTIQRTEQRDSAMYRCASSPGGSSYEQYFGPGTRLTVT.

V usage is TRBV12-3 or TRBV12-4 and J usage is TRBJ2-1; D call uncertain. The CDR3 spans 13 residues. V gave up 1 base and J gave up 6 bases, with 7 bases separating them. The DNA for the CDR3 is TGTGCCAGCAGTTTAGTTCCACTCAATGAGCAGTTCTTC. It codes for CASSLVPLNEQFF.

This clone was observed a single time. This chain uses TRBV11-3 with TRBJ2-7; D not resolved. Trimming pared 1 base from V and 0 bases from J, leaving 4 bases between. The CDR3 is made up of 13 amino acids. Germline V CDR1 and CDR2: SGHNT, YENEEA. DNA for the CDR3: TGTGCCAGCAGCTTAGGCGACTCCTACGAGCAGTACTTC. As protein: CASSLGDSYEQYF.

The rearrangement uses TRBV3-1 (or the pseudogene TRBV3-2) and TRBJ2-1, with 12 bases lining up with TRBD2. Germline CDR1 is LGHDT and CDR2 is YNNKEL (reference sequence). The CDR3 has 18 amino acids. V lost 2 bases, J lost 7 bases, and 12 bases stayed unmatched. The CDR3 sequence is CASSQRTASGRASNEQFF. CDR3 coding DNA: TGTGCCAGCAGCCAACGTACAGCTAGCGGGAGGGCGAGTAATGAGCAGTTCTTC.

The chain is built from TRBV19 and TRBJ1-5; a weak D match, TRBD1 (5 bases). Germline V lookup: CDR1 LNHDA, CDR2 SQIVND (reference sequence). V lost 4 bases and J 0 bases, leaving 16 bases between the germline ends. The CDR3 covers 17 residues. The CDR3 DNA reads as TGTGCCAGTAGTAGACAGTCCGAACGTCATAGCAATCAGCCCCAGCATTTT. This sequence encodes CASSRQSERHSNQPQHF.

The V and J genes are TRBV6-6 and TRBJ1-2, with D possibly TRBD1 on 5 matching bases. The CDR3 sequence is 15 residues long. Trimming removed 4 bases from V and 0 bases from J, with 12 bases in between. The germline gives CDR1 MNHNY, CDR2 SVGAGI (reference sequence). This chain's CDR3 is CASSSGTGANYGYTF. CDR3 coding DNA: TGTGCCAGCAGTTCCGGGACGGGAGCTAACTATGGCTACACCTTC.

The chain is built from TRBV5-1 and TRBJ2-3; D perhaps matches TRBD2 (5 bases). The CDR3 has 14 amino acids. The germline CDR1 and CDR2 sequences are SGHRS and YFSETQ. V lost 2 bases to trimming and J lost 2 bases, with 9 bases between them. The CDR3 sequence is CASSLSGYTDTQYF. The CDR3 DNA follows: TGCGCCAGCAGCTTAAGCGGTTACACAGATACGCAGTATTTT.